These 8 T cell receptor beta chains were all obtained from the same sample, sequenced in a study of blood T cell repertoires in COVID-19. The assay was immunoSEQ multiplex PCR, and TCRdb's table has in-frame clones only and misses some. The table has around 150,000 clones, 70% to 85% seen once. Input material: peripheral blood. These receptors originate from a woman of 80 years or more with acute or convalescent COVID-19.

V is TRBV10-3 and J is TRBJ2-2; 7 nucleotides align to TRBD1. The trim removed 0 bases at V and 0 bases at J, leaving 7 bases unmatched. The CDR3 is 18 residues long. The germline gives CDR1 ENHRY, CDR2 SYGVKD. The CDR3 DNA reads TGTGCCATCAGTGAGTCGACAGGGACAAAGTCGAACACCGGGGAGCTGTTTTTT. As protein: CAISESTGTKSNTGELFF.

V usage is TRBV11-2 and J usage is TRBJ2-1; D is perhaps TRBD1 (6 bases). The V end was cut by 2 bases, the J end by 8 bases, with 13 bases between. CDR3 length: 14 residues. Germline V gene sequence: CDR1 SGHAT, CDR2 FQNNGV. The DNA for the CDR3 is TGTGCCAGCAGCTTATCCGGGACACTCTATGAGCAGTTCTTC. It codes for CASSLSGTLYEQFF.

V and J are TRBV27 and TRBJ2-2, with D perhaps TRBD1 (6 bases). The CDR3 length is 13 residues. Germline CDR1 is MNHEY and CDR2 is SMNVEV (reference sequence). Trimming pared 10 bases from V and 2 bases from J, leaving 11 bases between. The CDR3 here is CATRTVNTGELFF. CDR3 DNA sequence: TGTGCCACCAGGACAGTTAACACCGGGGAGCTGTTTTTT.

The V gene is TRBV27, the J gene TRBJ2-6, with a possible D match to TRBD1 (6 bases). There are 16 residues in the CDR3. The V end was cut by 7 bases, the J end by 1 base, with 14 bases between. Germline CDR1 and CDR2: MNHEY and SMNVEV (reference sequence). As DNA, the CDR3 is TGTGCCAGCAACCCTAACAGGGAGTCTGGGGCCAACGTCCTGACTTTC. As protein: CASNPNRESGANVLTF.

This clone was counted only a few times. V is TRBV7-9 and J is TRBJ1-4; a possible D gene is TRBD1 (6 bases). CDR1 and CDR2 (germline): SEHNR, FQNEAQ (reference sequence). The V end was cut by 4 bases, the J end by 7 bases, with 19 bases between. CDR3 length: 16 amino acids. DNA for the CDR3: TGTGCCAGCAGCTCGCCCACGACAGGCTCTCGTGAAAAACTGTTTTTT. Its translation is CASSSPTTGSREKLFF.

The count of this clone is one. The chain employs TRBV7-9 and TRBJ2-1, with 9 bases fitting TRBD2. The ends lost 0 bases at V and 8 bases at J; junction bases unmatched: 8. CDR3 length equals 16 residues. Germline V CDR1 and CDR2: SEHNR, FQNEAQ (reference sequence). Here the CDR3 DNA reads TGTGCCAGCAGCTTAGCAGCGGGAGGAATGTTGGATGAGCAGTTCTTC. As protein: CASSLAAGGMLDEQFF.

This chain joins TRBV9 and TRBJ1-3, with a tentative D call TRBD1 (5 bases). With 0 bases removed from V and 4 bases from J, the gap between germline ends came to 11 bases. The CDR3 has 15 amino acids. Germline CDR1 SGDLS, CDR2 YYNGEE. Here the CDR3 DNA reads TGTGCCAGCAGCGTAGGCCAGGGAGGGGGAAACACCATATATTTT. This gives the protein CASSVGQGGGNTIYF.

The genes are TRBV4-3 and TRBJ2-1; D is perhaps TRBD1 (6 bases). Per the germline V gene, CDR1 is LGHNA and CDR2 is YSLEER. The CDR3 has 16 amino acids. Trimming stripped 0 bases from V and 0 bases from J, with 9 bases between. The CDR3 DNA follows: TGCGCCAGCAGCCAAGATTTGGGGGCCTCCTACAATGAGCAGTTCTTC. Protein product: CASSQDLGASYNEQFF.